The rows below give T cell receptor beta chains drawn from one sample of a study of T cell changes during pregnancy in multiple sclerosis. Assay: immunoSEQ multiplex PCR; the TCRdb copy retains only in-frame clones and omits some. There are 95,000 to 110,000 clones in the sample; approximately 90% occur only once, and around 0.84% lies in the top ten. Material: peripheral blood, obtained after pregnancy. The origin of the receptors is a female donor with multiple sclerosis, enrolled in a pregnancy study. Both conserved end residues are part of each CDR3. The order of the fields is V gene, CDR3 protein.

v_gene: TRBV19; CDR3aa: CASSITSTSSLETQYF
v_gene: TRBV2; CDR3aa: CASSAGSGLSYNEQFF
v_gene: TRBV27; CDR3aa: CASSFYTGELFF
v_gene: TRBV2; CDR3aa: CASSGGAGGYTF
v_gene: TRBV2; CDR3aa: CASTPSLTGATGYTF
v_gene: TRBV6-5; CDR3aa: CASRGQGTYEQYF
v_gene: TRBV7-3; CDR3aa: CASSLSITSTDTQYF
v_gene: TRBV5-1; CDR3aa: CASSSGLDSGGADTQYF
v_gene: TRBV5-8; CDR3aa: CASSRGSEAHEKLFF
v_gene: TRBV11-2; CDR3aa: CASSLVVGTVTEAFF
v_gene: TRBV7-8; CDR3aa: CASSLGFWGGTYNEQFF
v_gene: TRBV5-1; CDR3aa: CASSSRSSTEAFF
v_gene: TRBV12-5; CDR3aa: CASGGLGGLDEQYF
v_gene: TRBV5-4; CDR3aa: CASSLGQGHHEQYF
v_gene: TRBV7-2; CDR3aa: CASSLSRAATDTQYF
v_gene: TRBV5-5; CDR3aa: CASSPRRVQGGNTIYF
v_gene: TRBV27; CDR3aa: CASSLRGTGVNTEAFF
v_gene: TRBV29-1; CDR3aa: CSVEDGTGVGETQYF
v_gene: TRBV27; CDR3aa: CASSWGLAGGYEQYF
v_gene: TRBV11-2; CDR3aa: CASSLAGENSPLHF
v_gene: TRBV7-3; CDR3aa: CASSLLAGGMNEQFF
v_gene: TRBV28; CDR3aa: CASSRDRVAF
v_gene: TRBV11-2; CDR3aa: CASSLDRGSRWYF
v_gene: TRBV11-1; CDR3aa: CASSQRAGEANTQYF
v_gene: TRBV18; CDR3aa: CASSPEGLYGYTF
v_gene: TRBV7-9; CDR3aa: CASSFQGNYGYTF
v_gene: TRBV9; CDR3aa: CASSREQNTEAFF
v_gene: TRBV28; CDR3aa: CASSSGQKNTEAFF
v_gene: TRBV11-2; CDR3aa: CASSRLAGGPRNEQFF
v_gene: TRBV18; CDR3aa: CASSPEGQVYGYTF
v_gene: TRBV4-3; CDR3aa: CASSPGGRETQYF
v_gene: TRBV20-1; CDR3aa: CSAYLNEQFF
v_gene: TRBV4-2; CDR3aa: CASSQDNLADPHCEQFF